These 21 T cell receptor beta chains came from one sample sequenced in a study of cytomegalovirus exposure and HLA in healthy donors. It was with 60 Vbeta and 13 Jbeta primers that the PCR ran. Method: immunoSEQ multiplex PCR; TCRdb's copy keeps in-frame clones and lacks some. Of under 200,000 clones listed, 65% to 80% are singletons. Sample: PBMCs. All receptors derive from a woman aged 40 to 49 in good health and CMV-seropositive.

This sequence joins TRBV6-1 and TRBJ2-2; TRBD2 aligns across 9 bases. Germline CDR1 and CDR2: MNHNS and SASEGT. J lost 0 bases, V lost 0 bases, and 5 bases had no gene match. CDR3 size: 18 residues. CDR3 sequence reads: CASSEAPPSGANTGELFF. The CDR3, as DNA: TGTGCCAGCAGTGAAGCGCCCCCTAGCGGGGCGAACACCGGGGAGCTGTTTTTT.

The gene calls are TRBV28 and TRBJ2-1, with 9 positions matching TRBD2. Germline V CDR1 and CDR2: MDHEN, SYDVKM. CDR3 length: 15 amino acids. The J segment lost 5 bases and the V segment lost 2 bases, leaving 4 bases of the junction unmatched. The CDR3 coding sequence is TGTGCCAGCAGTTTAGCGGGGGGGCTTCACAATGAGCAGTTCTTC. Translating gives CASSLAGGLHNEQFF.

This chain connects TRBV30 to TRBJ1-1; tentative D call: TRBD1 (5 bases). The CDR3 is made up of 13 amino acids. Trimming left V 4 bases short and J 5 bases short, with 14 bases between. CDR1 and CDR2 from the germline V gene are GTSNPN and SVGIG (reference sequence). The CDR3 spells CAWIEWGATEAFF. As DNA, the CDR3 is TGTGCCTGGATCGAATGGGGCGCAACTGAAGCTTTCTTT.

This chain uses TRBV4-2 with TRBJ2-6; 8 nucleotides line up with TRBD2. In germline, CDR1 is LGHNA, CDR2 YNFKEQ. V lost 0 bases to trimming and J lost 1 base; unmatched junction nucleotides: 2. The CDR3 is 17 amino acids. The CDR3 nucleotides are TGTGCCAGCAGCCAAGAAGTAGCGGGGTCTGGGGCCAACGTCCTGACTTTC. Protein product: CASSQEVAGSGANVLTF.

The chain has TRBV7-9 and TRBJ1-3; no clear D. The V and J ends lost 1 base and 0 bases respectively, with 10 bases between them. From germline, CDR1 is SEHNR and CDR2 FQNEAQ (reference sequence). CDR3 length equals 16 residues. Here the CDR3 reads CASSLGLRDSGNTIYF. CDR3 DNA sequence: TGTGCCAGCAGCTTAGGCCTACGTGACTCTGGAAACACCATATATTTT.

The CDR3 coding sequence is TGTGCCAGCACCCAACTCGAACAGGGATCCCAGCCCCAGCATTTT. As protein: CASTQLEQGSQPQHF. The chain joins TRBV6-6 to TRBJ1-5, with D possibly matching TRBD1 (6 bases). The CDR3 sequence is 15 residues long. Trimming left V 7 bases short and J 7 bases short, with 20 bases between. Germline values: CDR1 MNHNY, CDR2 SVGAGI (reference sequence).

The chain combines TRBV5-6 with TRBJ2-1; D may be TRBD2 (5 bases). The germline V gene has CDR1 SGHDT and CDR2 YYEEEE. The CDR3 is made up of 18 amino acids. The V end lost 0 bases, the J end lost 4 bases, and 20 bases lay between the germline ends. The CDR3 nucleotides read TGTGCCAGCAGCTTGGATGGCGGGCTATTAACCGGGTACAATGAGCAGTTCTTC. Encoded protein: CASSLDGGLLTGYNEQFF.

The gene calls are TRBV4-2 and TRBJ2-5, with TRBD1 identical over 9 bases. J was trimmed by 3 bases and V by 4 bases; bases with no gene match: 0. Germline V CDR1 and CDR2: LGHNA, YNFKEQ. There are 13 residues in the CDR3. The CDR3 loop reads CASSRDREETQYF. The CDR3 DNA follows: TGTGCCAGCAGCCGGGACAGGGAAGAGACCCAGTACTTC.

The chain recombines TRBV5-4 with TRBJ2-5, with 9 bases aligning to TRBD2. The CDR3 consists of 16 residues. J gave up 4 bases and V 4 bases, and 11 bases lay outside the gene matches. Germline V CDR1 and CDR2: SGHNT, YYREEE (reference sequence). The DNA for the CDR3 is TGTGCCAGCAGCCCCCCTGGCGGGGGGGCTGGAGAGACCCAGTACTTC. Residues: CASSPPGGGAGETQYF. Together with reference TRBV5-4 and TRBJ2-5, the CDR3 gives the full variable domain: ETGVTQSPTHLIKTRGQQVTLRCSSQSGHNTVSWYQQALGQGPQFIFQYYREEENGRGNFPPRFSGLQFPNYSSELNVNALELDDSALYLCASSPPGGGAGETQYFGPGTRLLVL.

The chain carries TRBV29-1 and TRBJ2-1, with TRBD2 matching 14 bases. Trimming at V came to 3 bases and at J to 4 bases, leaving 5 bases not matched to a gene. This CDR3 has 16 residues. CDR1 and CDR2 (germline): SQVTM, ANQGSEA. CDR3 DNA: TGCAGCGTTGAGGGGGGACTAGCGGGGGATTACAATGAGCAGTTCTTC. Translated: CSVEGGLAGDYNEQFF.

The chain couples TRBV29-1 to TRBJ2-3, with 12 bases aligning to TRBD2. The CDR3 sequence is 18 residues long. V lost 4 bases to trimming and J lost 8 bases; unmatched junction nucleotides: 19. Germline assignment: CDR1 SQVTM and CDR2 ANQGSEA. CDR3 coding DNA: TGCAGCGTTGCCGGCCCACTATCTAGCGGGGGGGACCCCTCTACGCAGTATTTT. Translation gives CSVAGPLSSGGDPSTQYF.

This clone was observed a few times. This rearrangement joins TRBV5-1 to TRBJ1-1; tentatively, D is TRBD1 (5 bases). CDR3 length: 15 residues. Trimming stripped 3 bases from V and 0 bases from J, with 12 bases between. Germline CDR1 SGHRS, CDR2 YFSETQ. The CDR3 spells CASSWDGRMNTEAFF. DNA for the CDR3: TGCGCCAGCAGCTGGGACGGGAGAATGAACACTGAAGCTTTCTTT.

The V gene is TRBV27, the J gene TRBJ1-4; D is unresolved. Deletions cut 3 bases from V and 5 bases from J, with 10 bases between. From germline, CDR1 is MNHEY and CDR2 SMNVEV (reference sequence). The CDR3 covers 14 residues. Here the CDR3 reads CASSFRQKNEKLFF. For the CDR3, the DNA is TGTGCCAGCAGTTTCCGCCAGAAAAATGAAAAACTGTTTTTT.

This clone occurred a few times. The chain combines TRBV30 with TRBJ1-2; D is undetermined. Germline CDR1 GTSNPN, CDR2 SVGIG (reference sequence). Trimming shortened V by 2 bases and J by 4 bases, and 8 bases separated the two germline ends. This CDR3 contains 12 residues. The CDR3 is CAWSTGAYGYTF. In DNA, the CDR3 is TGTGCCTGGAGTACGGGAGCCTATGGCTACACCTTC.

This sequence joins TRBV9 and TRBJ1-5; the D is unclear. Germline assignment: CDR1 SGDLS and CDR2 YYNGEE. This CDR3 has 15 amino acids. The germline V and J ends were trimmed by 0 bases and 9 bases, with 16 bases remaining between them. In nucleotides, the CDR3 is TGTGCCAGCAGCGTAGGGCGGGAAATAGGTCTGCCCCAGCATTTT. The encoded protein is CASSVGREIGLPQHF.

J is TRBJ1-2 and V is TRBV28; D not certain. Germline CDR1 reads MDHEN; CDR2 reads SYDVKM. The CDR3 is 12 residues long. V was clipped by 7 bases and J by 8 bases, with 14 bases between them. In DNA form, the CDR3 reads TGTGCCAGCATACCACCATCCGGGGGCTACACCTTC. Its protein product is CASIPPSGGYTF.

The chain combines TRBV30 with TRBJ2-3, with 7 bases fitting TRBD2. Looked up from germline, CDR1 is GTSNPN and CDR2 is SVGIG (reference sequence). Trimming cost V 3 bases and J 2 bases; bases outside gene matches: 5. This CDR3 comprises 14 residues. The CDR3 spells CAWRRGGFTDTQYF. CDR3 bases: TGTGCCTGGAGGAGGGGAGGGTTCACAGATACGCAGTATTTT.

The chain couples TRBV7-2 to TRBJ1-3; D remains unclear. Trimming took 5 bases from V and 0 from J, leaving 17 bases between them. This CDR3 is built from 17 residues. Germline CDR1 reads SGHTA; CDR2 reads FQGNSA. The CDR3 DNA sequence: TGTGCCAGCAGCCCTCTGAGTGCCCGAGGCTCTGGAAACACCATATATTTT. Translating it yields CASSPLSARGSGNTIYF.

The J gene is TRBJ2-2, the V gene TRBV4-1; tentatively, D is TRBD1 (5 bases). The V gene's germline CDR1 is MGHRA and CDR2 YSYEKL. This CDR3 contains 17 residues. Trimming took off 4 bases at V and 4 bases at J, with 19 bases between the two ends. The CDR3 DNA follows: TGCGCCAGCAGCCTATTGCCGAAGACAGAATCCACCGGGGAGCTGTTTTTT. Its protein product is CASSLLPKTESTGELFF.

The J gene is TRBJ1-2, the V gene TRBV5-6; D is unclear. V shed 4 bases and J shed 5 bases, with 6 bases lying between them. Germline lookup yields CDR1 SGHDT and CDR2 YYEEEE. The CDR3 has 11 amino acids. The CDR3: CASSRLYGYTF. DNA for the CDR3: TGTGCCAGCAGCCGTCTATATGGCTACACCTTC.

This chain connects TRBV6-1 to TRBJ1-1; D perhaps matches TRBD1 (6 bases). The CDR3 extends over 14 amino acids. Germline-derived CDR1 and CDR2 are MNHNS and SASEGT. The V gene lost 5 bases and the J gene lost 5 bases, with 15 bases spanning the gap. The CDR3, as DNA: TGTGCCAGCAGTCTCACAACAGGGACGACTGAAGCTTTCTTT. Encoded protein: CASSLTTGTTEAFF.